This TCR beta chain is drawn from a study of CD8+ T cells in alopecia areata. Study-level findings and limits: Scalp and blood retained many expanded lesional clones during tofacitinib.

Comments on this clone: As yet, its antigen is unknown.

After isolation, RNA underwent reverse transcription to generate cDNA as the sequencing template. The assay was immunoSEQ multiplex PCR, and TCRdb's table has in-frame clones only and misses some. The data hold roughly 250,000 clones, with 60% observed a single time. V lost 2 bases, J lost 4 bases, and 6 bases lay in between. CDR3 length: 13 residues. The germline V gene encodes CDR1 PRHDT and CDR2 FYEKMQ (reference sequence). Sample treatment: oral pan-JAK inhibitor, 5-10 mg twice daily. The sequencing here drew on CD4+ T cells sorted from blood, taken at approximately week 51, from a patient treated with tofacitinib. The TCR originated in a human donor with alopecia areata. The chain uses TRBV13 and TRBJ1-5; a weak D match, TRBD1 (5 bases). The chain's CDR3 is CASSLNRNQPQHF. The CDR3 DNA sequence: TGTGCCAGCAGCTTAAACAGGAATCAGCCCCAGCATTTT.